These 6 T cell receptor beta chains originate from one sample sequenced in a study of T cell changes during pregnancy in multiple sclerosis. Generated by immunoSEQ multiplex PCR, the TCRdb table keeps only in-frame clones and is missing some. This sample has about 51,000 clones, with about 91% found just once. The input for sequencing was CD8+ T cells from peripheral blood mononuclear cells, taken in the second trimester of pregnancy. These receptors all come from a female donor with multiple sclerosis, enrolled in a pregnancy study.

The rearrangement joins TRBV9 to TRBJ1-4; 7 bases fit TRBD1. Looked up from germline, CDR1 is SGDLS and CDR2 is YYNGEE. The J segment lost 4 bases and the V segment lost 4 bases, leaving 7 bases of the junction unmatched. The CDR3 is 15 residues long. CDR3 nucleotide sequence: TGTGCCAGCAGCCATTCGGGACAGATTAATGAAAAACTGTTTTTT. Encoded protein: CASSHSGQINEKLFF.

This chain joins TRBV7-6 and TRBJ1-2, with TRBD1 as a possible D gene (5 bases). Germline V CDR1 and CDR2: SGHVS, FNYEAQ. This CDR3 has 12 amino acids. V lost 1 base and J lost 5, with 5 bases in between. DNA for the CDR3: TGTGCCAGCAGCTTAGAGGGGTATGGCTACACCTTC. It is translated as CASSLEGYGYTF.

This clone has a single count. The chain links TRBV29-1 to TRBJ1-3, with a possible D match to TRBD1 (6 bases). There are 15 residues in the CDR3. Trimming removed 3 bases at V and 4 bases at J, with 16 bases between. Germline-derived CDR1 and CDR2 are SQVTM and ANQGSEA. CDR3 in DNA: TGCAGCGTTGAGTACGGGGGGCTGAGGGGAAACACCATATATTTT. As protein: CSVEYGGLRGNTIYF.

The chain combines TRBV7-9 with TRBJ2-1; TRBD1 might be the D (6 bases). V was pared by 8 bases and J by 8 bases, with 16 bases between. Germline V gives CDR1 SEHNR, CDR2 FQNEAQ (reference sequence). This CDR3 spans 13 amino acids. The chain's CDR3 is CASRHTGGDEQFF. DNA for the CDR3: TGTGCCAGCCGTCACACTGGGGGCGATGAGCAGTTCTTC.

This sequence joins TRBV5-4 and TRBJ1-6; 7 bases align to TRBD1. The germline V gene has CDR1 SGHNT and CDR2 YYREEE (reference sequence). This CDR3 is 15 amino acids long. Trimming took 3 bases from V and 6 from J; bases not matched to a gene: 6. The CDR3 region has the DNA TGTGCCAGCAGCTCTCAAGGACAGGTTAATTCACCCCTCCACTTT. Its protein product is CASSSQGQVNSPLHF. The full variable domain, its missing parts supplied by reference TRBV5-4 and TRBJ1-6, is ETGVTQSPTHLIKTRGQQVTLRCSSQSGHNTVSWYQQALGQGPQFIFQYYREEENGRGNFPPRFSGLQFPNYSSELNVNALELDDSALYLCASSSQGQVNSPLHFGNGTRLTVT.

The chain employs TRBV2 and TRBJ2-2; 11 bases are a match to TRBD2. Losses at the gene ends were 5 bases for V and 1 base for J; bases not matched to a gene: 6. This CDR3 is built from 17 residues. The germline CDR1 and CDR2 sequences are SNHLY and FYNNEI. CDR3 in DNA: TGTGCCAGCAGTTTAGCGGGGGGGCGCGGGAACACCGGGGAGCTGTTTTTT. Encoded protein: CASSLAGGRGNTGELFF. Full variable domain (rest looked up from reference TRBV2 and TRBJ2-2): EPEVTQTPSHQVTQMGQEVILRCVPISNHLYFYWYRQILGQKVEFLVSFYNNEISEKSEIFDDQFSVERPDGSNFTLKIRSTKLEDSAMYFCASSLAGGRGNTGELFFGEGSRLTVL.